The T cell receptor beta chain under discussion was sequenced for a study of regulatory T cells in long-lasting Graves disease. Study-wide results and limits: Investigators studied peripheral blood only, not thyroid tissue.

Time point reported: newly diagnosed GD, antithyroid drugs for less than 3 months. The authors made the TCR library using RNA they extracted from PBMCs. Library construction for TCR beta used iRepertoire HTBI primers and Arm-PCR of CDR3 regions. TCRdb called the multiplex PCR reads again in MiXCR, with one record for every CDR3 protein. The sample carries hundreds of thousands of distinct CDR3 sequences, 15% to 20% recorded once. This clonotype is a singleton in its sample. Its specificity is unknown. This may stem from a read error, because a much larger clone lies one nucleotide away. V lost 5 bases and J lost 6; bases outside the gene matches: 12. Germline lookup yields CDR1 SNHLY and CDR2 FYNNEI. The CDR3 sequence is 16 residues long. These data were likewise used in another study, on T cells in Graves' hyperthyroidism and ophthalmopathy. Per that paper: Initially, a first-round RT-PCR of the TCR CDR3 employed the HTBI primer set.

The chain carries TRBV2 and TRBJ1-5; 8 bases are a match to TRBD1. The clonotype originates from a woman aged 25 to 39 with Graves disease. Here the sequenced sample was peripheral blood mononuclear cells (PBMCs), taken at new diagnosis, from a patient treated with antithyroid drugs. CDR3 sequence reads: CASSFGQGRISQPQHF. CDR3 coding DNA: TGTGCCAGCAGTTTTGGACAGGGAAGGATTTCTCAGCCCCAGCATTTT. Drawing the rest from reference TRBV2 and TRBJ1-5, the complete variable domain is EPEVTQTPSHQVTQMGQEVILRCVPISNHLYFYWYRQILGQKVEFLVSFYNNEISEKSEIFDDQFSVERPDGSNFTLKIRSTKLEDSAMYFCASSFGQGRISQPQHFGDGTRLSIL.